Presented here are 13 T cell receptor beta chains from one specimen sequenced in a study of OX40 agonist ivuxolimab in advanced cancers. Method: immunoSEQ multiplex PCR; TCRdb's copy keeps in-frame clones and lacks some. The table shows roughly 53,000 clones, with more than 70% occurring only once. This specimen was CD4+ or CD8+ T cells sorted from blood, taken in a trial of the OX40 agonist ivuxolimab. The origin of the receptors is an adult with an advanced solid tumor such as melanoma, head and neck, liver or kidney cancer.

The chain links TRBV28 to TRBJ2-5, with 7 nucleotides matching TRBD1. Germline loops: CDR1 MDHEN, CDR2 SYDVKM. This CDR3 has 14 residues. With V trimmed by 5 bases and J by 4 bases, 7 bases remained unmatched. The CDR3 loop is CASSTPGQLETQYF. The CDR3 DNA reads as TGTGCCAGCAGTACCCCGGGACAGCTAGAGACCCAGTACTTC.

This chain links TRBV23-1 with TRBJ2-7; 10 nucleotides align to TRBD2. TRBV23-1 is an open reading frame, and its role is uncertain. V lost 0 bases and J lost 6; bases outside the gene matches: 5. This CDR3 contains 15 residues. The CDR3 nucleotides are TGCGCCAGCAGTCAATCCTATAGCGGGAGGCTCGAGCAGTACTTC. Protein product: CASSQSYSGRLEQYF.

The V call is TRBV25-1, the J call TRBJ1-1, with D maybe TRBD1 (6 bases). This CDR3 comprises 14 residues. The germline V and J ends were trimmed by 2 bases and 11 bases, with 18 bases remaining between them. Germline V CDR1 and CDR2: MGHDK, SYGVNS. As DNA, the CDR3 is TGTGCCAGCAGTGAAAGCTCAGGGGTCCCTTTCGCTTTCTTT. It encodes CASSESSGVPFAFF.

The chain recombines TRBV5-1 with TRBJ2-5; D remains unclear. The CDR3 is 14 residues long. The germline V gene encodes CDR1 SGHRS and CDR2 YFSETQ. V shed 1 base and J shed 1 base, with 8 bases lying between them. This CDR3 reads CASSLSDSQETQYF. Written as DNA, the CDR3 is TGCGCCAGCAGCTTGTCAGATAGCCAAGAGACCCAGTACTTC.

The V call is TRBV18, the J call TRBJ2-1; a possible D gene is TRBD2 (5 bases). V lost 0 bases to trimming and J lost 0 bases, with 9 bases between them. The CDR3 length is 16 residues. CDR1 and CDR2 from the germline V gene are KGHSH and LQKENI. In DNA form, the CDR3 reads TGTGCCAGCTCACCACCTAGGAGGAGCTCCTACAATGAGCAGTTCTTC. Translation: CASSPPRRSSYNEQFF. Variable domain in full (rest from reference TRBV18 and TRBJ2-1): NAGVMQNPRHLVRRRGQEARLRCSPMKGHSHVYWYRQLPEEGLKFMVYLQKENIIDESGMPKERFSAEFPKEGPSILRIQQVVRGDSAAYFCASSPPRRSSYNEQFFGPGTRLTVL.

This chain links TRBV7-2 with TRBJ2-1; TRBD2 matches at 15 bases. The germline V gene encodes CDR1 SGHTA and CDR2 FQGNSA. Unmatched junction bases numbered 11, after V lost 2 bases and J lost 9 bases. CDR3 length: 18 residues. Here the CDR3 reads CASSLSLGLAGGQSEQFF. DNA for the CDR3: TGTGCCAGCAGCTTAAGCTTGGGACTAGCGGGGGGACAGTCTGAGCAGTTCTTC.

The chain links TRBV20-1 to TRBJ2-7; no clear D. Trimming left V 7 bases short and J 6 bases short, with 13 bases between. The length of the CDR3 is 11 residues. Germline V lookup: CDR1 DFQATT, CDR2 SNEGSKA (reference sequence). CDR3 DNA: TGCAGTGTAAGCTCACATGCCGAGCAGTACTTC. It yields the protein CSVSSHAEQYF.

This chain uses TRBV30 with TRBJ2-1; 9 bases align to TRBD2. The CDR3 contains 16 residues. Losses at the gene ends were 0 bases for V and 9 bases for J; bases not matched to a gene: 12. Germline CDR1 and CDR2: GTSNPN and SVGIG (reference sequence). CDR3 sequence: CAWSVDAGGPSGEQFF. The CDR3 region has the DNA TGTGCCTGGAGTGTAGACGCGGGAGGGCCCTCGGGTGAGCAGTTCTTC.

J is TRBJ2-3 and V is TRBV15, with 9 bases that match TRBD1. From germline, CDR1 is LNHNV and CDR2 YYDKDF (reference sequence). V trimming: 1 base; J trimming: 4 bases; junction bases outside the gene matches: 3. The CDR3 is 15 amino acids. The CDR3 spells CATSRGTGGPDTQYF. CDR3 nucleotides: TGTGCCACCAGCAGAGGAACAGGGGGCCCAGATACGCAGTATTTT.

The chain uses TRBV27 and TRBJ1-6; D not certain. This CDR3 is built from 12 residues. In germline, CDR1 is MNHEY, CDR2 SMNVEV (reference sequence). V was trimmed by 8 bases and J by 10 bases, leaving 12 bases between them. The CDR3, as DNA: TGTGCCAGCGGGCGGTCCTACTCACCCCTCCACTTT. Translation gives CASGRSYSPLHF.

J is TRBJ2-1 and V is TRBV5-4, with a tentative D call TRBD2 (5 bases). V was shortened by 4 bases and J by 6 bases, with 14 bases between the two germline ends. This CDR3 region has 14 residues. CDR1 is SGHNT, CDR2 YYREEE, per germline (reference sequence). CDR3 in DNA: TGTGCCAGCAGCGCCCGGGAACCCCCCAATGAGCAGTTCTTC. It encodes CASSAREPPNEQFF.

The gene calls are TRBV5-6 and TRBJ2-7; 11 bases are shared with TRBD1. The CDR3 contains 14 residues. V lost 4 bases and J lost 4; bases outside the gene matches: 4. The germline V gene has CDR1 SGHDT and CDR2 YYEEEE. CDR3 amino acids: CASSRGQGAYEQYF. The CDR3 DNA sequence: TGTGCCAGCAGCCGAGGACAGGGGGCATACGAGCAGTACTTC.

This sequence joins TRBV5-1 and TRBJ2-7; D is undetermined. The CDR3 contains 13 residues. The V end lost 0 bases, the J end lost 7 bases, and 11 bases lay between the germline ends. Germline CDR1 and CDR2: SGHRS and YFSETQ. As DNA, the CDR3 is TGCGCCAGCAGCTTGGCCGGCCCTCGGGAGCAGTACTTC. This sequence encodes CASSLAGPREQYF.